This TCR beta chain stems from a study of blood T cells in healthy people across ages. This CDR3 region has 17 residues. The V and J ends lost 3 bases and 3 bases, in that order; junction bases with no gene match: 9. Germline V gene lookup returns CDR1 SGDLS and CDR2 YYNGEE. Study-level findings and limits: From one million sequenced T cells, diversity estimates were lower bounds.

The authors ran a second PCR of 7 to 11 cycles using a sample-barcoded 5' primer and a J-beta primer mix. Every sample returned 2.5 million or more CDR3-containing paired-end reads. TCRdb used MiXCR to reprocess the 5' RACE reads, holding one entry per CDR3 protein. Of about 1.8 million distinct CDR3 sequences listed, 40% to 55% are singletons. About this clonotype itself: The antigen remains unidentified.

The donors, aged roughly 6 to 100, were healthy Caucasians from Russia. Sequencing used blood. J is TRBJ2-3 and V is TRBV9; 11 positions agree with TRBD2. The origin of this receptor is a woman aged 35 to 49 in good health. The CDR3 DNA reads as TGTGCCAGCAGCGCGGGTATAGCGGGGGGGCTAACAGATACGCAGTATTTT. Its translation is CASSAGIAGGLTDTQYF. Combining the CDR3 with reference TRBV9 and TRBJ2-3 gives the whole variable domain DSGVTQTPKHLITATGQRVTLRCSPRSGDLSVYWYQQSLDQGLQFLIQYYNGEERAKGNILERFSAQQFPDLHSELNLSSLELGDSALYFCASSAGIAGGLTDTQYFGPGTRLTVL.